The present entry profiles one TCR beta chain with its context. No antigen is known for it. Relative to the germline gene, one junction end is altered; a read error may explain this. This sample is drawn from a study of tumor-infiltrating lymphocytes in primary liver carcinoma. From 20-30 mg of unsorted bulk tissue, DNA and RNA were co-extracted together. For each tumor, five separate regions were sampled. The CDR3 contains 13 residues. CDR1 SQVTM and CDR2 ANQGSEA come from the germline V gene. Using a constant-region primer together with ProtoScript II reverse transcriptase, TCR beta cDNA was made from roughly 500 ng of total RNA. Slightly modified ARM-PCR, run as three nested multiplex PCR rounds, produced the TCR beta libraries. A C-beta reverse primer and TRBV1-TRBV30 forward primers served in each of the first two PCR rounds, at about 10 cycles apiece. TCRdb itself ran the multiplex PCR reads through MiXCR, one entry per CDR3 protein. The data hold roughly 190,000 distinct CDR3 sequences, with approximately 86% observed a single time.

Study-level findings and limits: The 250 largest clones made up significantly more of tumor than blood repertoires (p = 0.039). Tumor-adjacent and tumor-blood pairs showed less overlap than tumor region pairs.

The chain links TRBV29-1 to TRBJ2-7, with D possibly matching TRBD1 (6 bases). The source material was tumor tissue from primary liver carcinoma. The receptor's source is a man in his forties with primary liver carcinoma and hepatitis B virus infection. This CDR3 is CRIDTGYVDEQYF. CDR3 coding DNA: TGTAGAATCGATACAGGGTATGTCGACGAGCAGTACTTC.